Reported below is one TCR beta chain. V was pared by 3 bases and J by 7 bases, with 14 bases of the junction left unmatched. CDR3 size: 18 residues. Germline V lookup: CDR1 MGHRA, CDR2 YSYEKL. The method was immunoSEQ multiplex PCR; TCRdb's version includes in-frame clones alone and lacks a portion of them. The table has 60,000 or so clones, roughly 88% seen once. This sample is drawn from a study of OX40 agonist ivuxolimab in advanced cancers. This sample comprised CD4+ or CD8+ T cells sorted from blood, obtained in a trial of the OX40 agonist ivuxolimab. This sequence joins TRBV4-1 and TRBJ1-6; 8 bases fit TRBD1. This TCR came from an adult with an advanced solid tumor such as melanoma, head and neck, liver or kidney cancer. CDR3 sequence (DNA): TGCGCCAGCAGCCAGGAAAAGACAGGGGCAACTACGAATTCACCCCTCCACTTT. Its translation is CASSQEKTGATTNSPLHF.